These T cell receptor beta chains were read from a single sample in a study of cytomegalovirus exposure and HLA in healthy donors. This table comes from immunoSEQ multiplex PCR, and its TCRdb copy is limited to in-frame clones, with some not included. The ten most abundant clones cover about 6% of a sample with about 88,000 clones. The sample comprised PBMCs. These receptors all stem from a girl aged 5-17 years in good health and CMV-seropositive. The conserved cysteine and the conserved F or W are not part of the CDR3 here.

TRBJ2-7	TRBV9	ASSVEPTSAGRSYEQY
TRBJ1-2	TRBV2	ASKQGTGYGYT
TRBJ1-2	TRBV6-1	ATTGTIYGYT
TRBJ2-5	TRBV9	ASSVGLAPETQY
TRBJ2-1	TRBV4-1	ASSTQSGLDEQF
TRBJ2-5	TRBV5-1	ASSSGQGWQETQY
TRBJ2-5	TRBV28	ASSTPGQQGTQY
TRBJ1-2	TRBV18	ASSPPNTGVYGYT
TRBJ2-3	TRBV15	ATSKMRLAGGLSQY
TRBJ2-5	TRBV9	ASGVQTGTSGGSQETQY
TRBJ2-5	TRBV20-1	SAQGTETQY
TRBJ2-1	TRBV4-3	ASSQGGTGIYNEQF
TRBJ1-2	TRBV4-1	ASSHTGDLEGYT
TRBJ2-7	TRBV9	ASSADLGGAYEQY
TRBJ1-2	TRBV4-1	ASSQVRTGEGGYT
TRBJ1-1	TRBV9	ASSAGVNTEAF
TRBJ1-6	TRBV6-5	ASSFQGTASTLH
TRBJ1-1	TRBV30	AWGTRDRLNTEAF
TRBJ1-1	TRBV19	ASSIQGGTEAF
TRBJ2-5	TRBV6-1	ASSGRLAGGRETQY
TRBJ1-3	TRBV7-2	ASSRTGSSGNTIY
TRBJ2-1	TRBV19	ASSNLAGIYDEQF
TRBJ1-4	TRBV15	ATSNEARGKLF
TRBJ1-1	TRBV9	ASSPGTLNTEDF
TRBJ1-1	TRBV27	ASMLGGNTEAF
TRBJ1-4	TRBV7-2	ASSLGGSNEKLF
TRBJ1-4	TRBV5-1	ASSQIGANEKLF
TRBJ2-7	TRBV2	ASSGKDRGGYEQY
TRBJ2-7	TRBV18	ASSPPTVYEQY
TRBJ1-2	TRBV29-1	SVEEGAGGYT
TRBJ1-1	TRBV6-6	ASGEGNTEAF
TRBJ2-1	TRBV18	ASSPGQAGSYNEQF
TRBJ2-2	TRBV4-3	ASIGAGTFANTGELF
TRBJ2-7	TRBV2	ASSKGRQGISYEQY
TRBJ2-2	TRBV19	ASSIRGLNGELF
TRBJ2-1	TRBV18	ASSPSSGGSNEQF
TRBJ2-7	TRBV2	ASSDYYEQY
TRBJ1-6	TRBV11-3	ASSSGSGGSPLH
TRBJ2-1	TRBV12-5	ASGVGGSDEQF
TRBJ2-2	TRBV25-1	ASSQAELQGDTGELF